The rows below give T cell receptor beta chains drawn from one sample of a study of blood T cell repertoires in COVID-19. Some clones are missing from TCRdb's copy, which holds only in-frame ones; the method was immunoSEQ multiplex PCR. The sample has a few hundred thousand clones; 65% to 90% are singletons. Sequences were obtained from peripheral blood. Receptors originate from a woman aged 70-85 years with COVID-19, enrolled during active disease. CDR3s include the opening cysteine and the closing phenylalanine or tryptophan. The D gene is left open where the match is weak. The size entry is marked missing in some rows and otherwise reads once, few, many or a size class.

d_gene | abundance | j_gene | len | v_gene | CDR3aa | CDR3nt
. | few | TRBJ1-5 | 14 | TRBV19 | CASSPGRSSQPQHF | TGTGCCAGTAGTCCAGGGCGGTCTAGTCAGCCCCAGCATTTT
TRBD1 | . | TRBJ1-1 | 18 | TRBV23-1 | CASSQVRQGGVVNTEAFF | TGCGCCAGCAGTCAAGTTAGACAGGGGGGAGTCGTGAACACTGAAGCTTTCTTT
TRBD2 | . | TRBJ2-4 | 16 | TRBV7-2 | CASSSPGLAGGNIQYF | TGTGCCAGCAGCTCACCGGGACTAGCGGGGGGAAACATTCAGTACTTC
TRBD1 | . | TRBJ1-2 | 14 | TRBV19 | CATGFQGAAYGYTF | TGTGCCACAGGTTTCCAGGGGGCGGCGTATGGCTACACCTTC
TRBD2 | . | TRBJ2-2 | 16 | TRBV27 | CASSKATTSGAGELFF | TGTGCCAGCAGCAAAGCCACGACTAGCGGGGCCGGGGAGCTGTTTTTT
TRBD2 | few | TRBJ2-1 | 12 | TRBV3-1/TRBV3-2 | CASRAGSNEQFF | TGTGCCAGCAGAGCGGGATCGAATGAGCAGTTCTTC
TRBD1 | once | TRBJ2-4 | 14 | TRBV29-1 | CSARDRVVIDIQYF | TGCAGCGCCAGGGACAGGGTCGTAATCGACATTCAGTACTTC
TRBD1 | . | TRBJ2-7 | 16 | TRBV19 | CASSIVGQGKRYEQYF | TGTGCCAGTAGTATAGTGGGACAGGGGAAGAGGTACGAGCAGTACTTC
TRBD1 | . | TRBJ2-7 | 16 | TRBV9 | CASSVGGQGAAWEQYF | TGTGCCAGCAGCGTAGGTGGACAGGGGGCGGCTTGGGAGCAGTACTTC
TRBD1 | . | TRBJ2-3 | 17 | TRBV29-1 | CSVESPAGQGSTDTQYF | TGCAGCGTTGAATCCCCCGCAGGACAGGGGAGCACAGATACGCAGTATTTT
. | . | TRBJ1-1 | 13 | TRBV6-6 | CASRWGVSTEAFF | TGTGCCAGTCGCTGGGGGGTGAGCACTGAAGCTTTCTTT
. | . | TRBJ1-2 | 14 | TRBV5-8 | CASSLALGGGGYTF | TGTGCCAGCAGCTTGGCGTTGGGGGGAGGCGGCTACACCTTC
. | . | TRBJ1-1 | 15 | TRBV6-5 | CASSYVVGANTEAFF | TGTGCCAGCAGTTACGTAGTGGGGGCTAACACTGAAGCTTTCTTT
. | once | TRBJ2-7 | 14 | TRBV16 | CASMVHSPSYEQYF | TGTGCCAGCATGGTCCACAGCCCCTCCTACGAGCAGTACTTC
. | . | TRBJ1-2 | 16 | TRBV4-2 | CASSHPVVGQTDGYTF | TGTGCCAGCAGTCACCCGGTAGTAGGACAGACGGATGGCTACACCTTC
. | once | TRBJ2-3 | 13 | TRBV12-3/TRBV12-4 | CASRRSGTDTQYF | TGTGCCAGCAGGCGTTCGGGCACAGATACGCAGTATTTT
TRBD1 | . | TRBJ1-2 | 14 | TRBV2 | CASRGGQGNYGYTF | TGTGCCAGCAGGGGGGGACAGGGGAACTATGGCTACACCTTC